The rows below give T cell receptor beta chains drawn from one sample of a study of blood T cell repertoires in COVID-19. Measured with immunoSEQ multiplex PCR; TCRdb has only the in-frame clones, and not every one. The sample lists about 100,000 clones; around nine tenths were seen once. The sample was peripheral blood. These receptors all stem from a man between 65 and 80 years old with acute or convalescent COVID-19. Both conserved end residues are part of each CDR3. The order of the fields is J gene, V gene, CDR3 protein.

>TRBJ1-2|TRBV19
CASSLGGANYGYTF
>TRBJ2-7|TRBV28
CATTREGVGEQYF
>TRBJ2-7|TRBV5-1
CASSSPGSYEQYF
>TRBJ1-6|TRBV3-1/TRBV3-2
CASSSTGSSPLHF
>TRBJ2-7|TRBV7-2
CASRAGTGDEQYF
>TRBJ2-7|TRBV6-5
CASSPGQSYYEQYF
>TRBJ1-5|TRBV7-9
CASSLVRGAGGNQPQHF
>TRBJ1-2|TRBV3-1/TRBV3-2
CASSPGRGYYGYTF
>TRBJ1-2|TRBV4-1
CASSQEKAQGRLPYGYTF
>TRBJ1-1|TRBV28
CASSLGPRGRRAFF
>TRBJ2-7|TRBV18
CASSPGTGPGYEQYF
>TRBJ1-1|TRBV7-8
CASSSRDRSLNTEAFF
>TRBJ2-1|TRBV4-3
CASSQALRDSYNEQFF
>TRBJ2-3|TRBV28
CASLGETPSTDTQYF
>TRBJ1-6|TRBV2
CASLRDRVENSPLHF
>TRBJ1-2|TRBV5-4
CASSLSPTPYGTDNYGYTF
>TRBJ1-5|TRBV30
CAWTTGSQPQHF
>TRBJ1-1|TRBV28
CASTHGGTGGKAFF
>TRBJ2-3|TRBV13
CASSSKLAGGPSTDTQYF
>TRBJ1-3|TRBV9
CASSVAVAGRNTIYF
>TRBJ1-6|TRBV6-5
CASSYSGLVNSPLHF
>TRBJ2-3|TRBV27
CASRYDTEDTQYF
>TRBJ1-1|TRBV13
CASSLVGGGRGTEAFF
>TRBJ2-3|TRBV5-1
CASKAGTGALDTQYF
>TRBJ2-7|TRBV28
CASSLGGAFYEQYF
>TRBJ2-1|TRBV11-2
CASSRGGINEQFF
>TRBJ1-6|TRBV25-1
CASSVTGSNSPLHF
>TRBJ1-2|TRBV5-5
CASSLQGPGYTF
>TRBJ1-5|TRBV19
CASSKLLAGNQPQHF
>TRBJ1-2|TRBV21-1
CASSEGWNF
>TRBJ2-3|TRBV14
CASSLLAGGLTDTQYF
>TRBJ2-7|TRBV5-6
CASSLGVYEQYF
>TRBJ2-7|TRBV6-2/TRBV6-3
CASSPGQTYEQYF
>TRBJ1-1|TRBV7-9
CASAVWGGVTEAFF
>TRBJ1-6|TRBV10-2
CASSVTSSYNSPLHF
>TRBJ2-3|TRBV21-1
CASSKGVVLVGTDTQYF
>TRBJ2-7|TRBV5-5
CASSLAIGGEQYF
>TRBJ2-7|TRBV3-1/TRBV3-2
CASSSRGVYEQYF
>TRBJ2-1|TRBV7-2
CASSLGGRRTEQFF
>TRBJ1-4|TRBV4-2
CASSPGGGREKLFF
>TRBJ1-3|TRBV3-1/TRBV3-2
CASSQDLYGNTIYF
>TRBJ1-1|TRBV5-4
CASSFSGGRSAEAFF
>TRBJ2-3|TRBV18
CASSAGTSGTDTQYF